This T cell receptor (beta chain) was captured in a study of STAT5B mutations in CD4+ large granular lymphocyte leukemia. The junction had 6 bases not matched to a gene; V was cut back by 6 bases and J by 6 bases. Germline CDR1 MNHEY, CDR2 SVGAGI. This CDR3 contains 13 residues. Repertoires were generated with immunoSEQ multiplex PCR, while TCRdb's copy carries only in-frame clones and drops some. In the table there are about 38,000 clones, 70% to 90% of which are singletons. Material: CD4+ T cells from blood buffy coats. The chain carries TRBV6-5 and TRBJ1-1; 8 bases match TRBD1. The source of this sequence is a human donor in good health. DNA for the CDR3: TGTGCCAGCAGGCGGCCGACAGGGGCTGAAGCTTTCTTT. Translated: CASRRPTGAEAFF.